The sequence of this T cell receptor beta chain was determined in a study of cytomegalovirus exposure and HLA in healthy donors. The study's findings and limits: The classifier was said to identify cytomegalovirus status with high specificity and sensitivity.

CDR3 size: 15 residues. Trimming cost V 5 bases and J 1 base; bases outside gene matches: 6. Germline-derived CDR1 and CDR2 are MDHEN and SYDVKM. PCR primers comprised 60 Vbeta and 13 Jbeta primers. Repertoires were generated with immunoSEQ multiplex PCR, while TCRdb's copy carries only in-frame clones and drops some. In the table there are about 140,000 clones, about 80% of which are singletons. Only one count was recorded for this clone. Antigen unknown. The TCR was taken from a woman aged 40 to 50 in good health and CMV-seronegative. Sequenced input: PBMCs. The chain is built from TRBV28 and TRBJ2-3, with 7 bases identical to TRBD2. CDR3 amino acids: CASSGRESGTDTQYF. The CDR3 region has the DNA TGTGCCAGCAGTGGGCGGGAGAGTGGCACAGATACGCAGTATTTT.